This TCR beta chain was documented in a study of identical twins. Overall study results and limits: Abundant beta clonotypes from cord blood had fewer insertions, unlike memory repertoires, which showed none.

In this sample, this clonotype turned up many times. What it binds is not known. TCRdb recomputed calls from the 5' RACE reads with MiXCR, one row per CDR3 protein. The profile shows roughly 250,000 distinct CDR3 sequences, around 7% of them singletons. These data were also reused for a study on yellow fever vaccine responses in identical twins.

The TCR comes from a woman aged 18-29 years in good health. The specimen was memory (CD45RO+) T cells sorted from blood.

CDR3 sequence reads: CASTPTVGAGPDTQYF. Written as DNA, the CDR3 is TGTGCCAGTACTCCTACTGTTGGCGCCGGTCCAGATACGCAGTATTTT. The chain couples TRBV6-1 to TRBJ2-3; D is uncertain. CDR1 is MNHNS, CDR2 SASEGT, per germline. The CDR3 runs to 16 residues. V was cut by 9 bases and J by 4 bases, with 23 bases left in between.